This T cell receptor beta chain came from a study of TIL therapy for anti-PD-1-resistant metastatic lung cancer. About the research overall: Median patient age was around 50, ranging about 35-85 years.

The time point was: pre-treatment sample, taken before nivolumab and TIL therapy. This CDR3 has 13 amino acids. Trimming left V 7 bases short and J 4 bases short, with 14 bases between. CDR1 SGHKS and CDR2 YYEKEE come from the germline V gene (reference sequence). The immunoSEQ assay was v3. The protocol was immunoSEQ multiplex PCR, while the TCRdb copy is restricted to in-frame clones and leaves out a portion. The repertoire consists of 50,000 to 70,000 clones, with about 69% occurring once and the leading ten covering 6% to 7%. This material consisted of blood, taken at baseline. The origin of this receptor is a person aged 25-79 years with non-small cell lung cancer. The chain combines TRBV5-5 with TRBJ1-1; D is perhaps TRBD1 (6 bases). The CDR3 reads CASGTWGGTEAFF. CDR3 nucleotide sequence: TGTGCCAGCGGGACATGGGGGGGCACTGAAGCTTTCTTT. Full variable domain (remainder filled in from reference TRBV5-5 and TRBJ1-1): DAGVTQSPTHLIKTRGQQVTLRCSPISGHKSVSWYQQVLGQGPQFIFQYYEKEERGRGNFPDRFSARQFPNYSSELNVNALLLGDSALYLCASGTWGGTEAFFGQGTRLTVV.